This paragraph reports one T cell receptor beta chain. The antigen is not known. This specimen belongs to a study of vaccination and CD4 T cells after COVID-19. About the study: For post-vaccine samples, collection took place a median about 65 days after dose two, ranging from 14 to 241.

In germline, CDR1 is SEHNR, CDR2 FQNEAQ (reference sequence). The length of the CDR3 is 12 residues. Deletions cut 4 bases from V and 4 bases from J, with 5 bases between. With the Oncomine TCR Beta short-read assay, DNA from cultured CD4+ T cells was sequenced. TCRdb re-derived calls from the PCR reads in MiXCR, one entry per CDR3 protein. This sample has roughly 22,000 distinct CDR3 sequences; less than 70% occur once, and the top ten carry over 7.5%. Documented treatment: approximately 11-day PBMC culture with coronavirus spike peptide pools or control peptides (ViraFEST assay). Peptide-pool expansion of antigen-specific T cells preceded TCR sequencing in ViraFEST.

The sequenced material came from CD4+ T cells from blood, cultured in vitro. The genes are TRBV7-9 and TRBJ1-5; D uncertain. The sequence derives from a human donor who had recovered from COVID-19. CDR3 DNA: TGTGCCAGCAGCTCACAGAATCAGCCCCAGCATTTT. The encoded protein is CASSSQNQPQHF.